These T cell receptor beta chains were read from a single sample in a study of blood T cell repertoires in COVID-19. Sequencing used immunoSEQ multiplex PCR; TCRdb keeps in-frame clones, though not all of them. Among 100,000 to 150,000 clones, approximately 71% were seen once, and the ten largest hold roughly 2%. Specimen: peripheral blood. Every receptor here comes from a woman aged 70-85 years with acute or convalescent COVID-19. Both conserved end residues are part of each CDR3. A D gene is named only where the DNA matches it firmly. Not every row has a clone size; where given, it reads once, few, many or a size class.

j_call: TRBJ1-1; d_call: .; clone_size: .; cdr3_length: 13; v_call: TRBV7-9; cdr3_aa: CASRRDGQLEAFF; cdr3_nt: TGTGCCAGCAGACGTGACGGACAGCTTGAAGCTTTCTTT
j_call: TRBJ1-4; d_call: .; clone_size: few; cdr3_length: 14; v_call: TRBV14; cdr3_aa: CASSQGLSNEKLFF; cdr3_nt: TGTGCCAGCAGCCAGGGGCTCTCCAATGAAAAACTGTTTTTT
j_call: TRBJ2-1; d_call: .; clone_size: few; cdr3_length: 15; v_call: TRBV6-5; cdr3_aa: CASSHREFSSNEQFF; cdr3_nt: TGTGCCAGCAGTCATCGGGAGTTTTCTTCCAATGAGCAGTTCTTC
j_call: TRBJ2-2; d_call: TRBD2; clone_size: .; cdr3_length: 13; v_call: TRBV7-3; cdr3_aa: CASSATSPGELFF; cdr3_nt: TGTGCCAGCAGCGCGACTAGCCCCGGGGAGCTGTTTTTT
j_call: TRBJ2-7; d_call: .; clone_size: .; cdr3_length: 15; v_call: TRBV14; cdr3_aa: CASSPGLLLHHEQYF; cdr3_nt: TGTGCCAGCAGCCCGGGACTCCTTCTACACCACGAGCAGTACTTC
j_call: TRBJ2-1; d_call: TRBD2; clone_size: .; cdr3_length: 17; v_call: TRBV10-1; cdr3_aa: CASISSGRAWNGTEQFF; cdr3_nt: TGCGCCAGCATTTCTAGCGGGAGGGCCTGGAACGGCACTGAGCAGTTCTTC
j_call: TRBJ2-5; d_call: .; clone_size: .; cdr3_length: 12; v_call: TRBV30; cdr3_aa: CAWNKYQETQYF; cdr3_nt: TGTGCCTGGAACAAGTACCAAGAGACCCAGTACTTC
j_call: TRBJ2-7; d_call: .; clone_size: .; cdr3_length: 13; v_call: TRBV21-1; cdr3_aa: CASRGQGGYEQYF; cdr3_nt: TGTGCCAGCAGGGGACAGGGGGGCTACGAGCAGTACTTC
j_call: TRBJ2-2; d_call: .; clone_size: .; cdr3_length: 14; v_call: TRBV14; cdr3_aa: CASSHRGNTGELFF; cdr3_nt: TGTGCCAGCAGCCATAGGGGAAACACCGGGGAGCTGTTTTTT
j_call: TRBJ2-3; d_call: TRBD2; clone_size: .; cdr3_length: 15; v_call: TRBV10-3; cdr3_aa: CAISSTAGGQDTQYF; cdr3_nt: TGTGCCATCAGCTCGACTGCGGGAGGCCAGGATACGCAGTATTTT
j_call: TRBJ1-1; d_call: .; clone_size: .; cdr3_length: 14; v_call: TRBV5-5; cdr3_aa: CASSLDGWSTEAFF; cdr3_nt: TGTGCCAGCAGCTTGGATGGGTGGAGCACTGAAGCTTTCTTT
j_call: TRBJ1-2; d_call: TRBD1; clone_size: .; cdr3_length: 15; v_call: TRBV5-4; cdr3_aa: CASSLDAGGVYGYTF; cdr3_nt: TGTGCCAGCAGCTTGGACGCAGGGGGTGTCTATGGCTACACCTTC
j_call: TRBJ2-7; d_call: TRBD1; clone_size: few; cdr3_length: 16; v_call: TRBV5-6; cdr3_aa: CASSFLKQGFGYEQYF; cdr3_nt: TGTGCCAGCAGCTTCCTAAAACAGGGGTTTGGGTACGAGCAGTACTTC
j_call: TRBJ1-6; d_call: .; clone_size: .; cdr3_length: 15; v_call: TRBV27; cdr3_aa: CASNSATAFNSPLHF; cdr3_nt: TGTGCCAGCAACTCCGCGACAGCGTTTAATTCACCCCTCCACTTT
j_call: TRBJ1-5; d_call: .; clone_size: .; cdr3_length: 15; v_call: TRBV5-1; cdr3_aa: CASSLGDIINQPQHF; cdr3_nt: TGCGCCAGCAGCTTGGGTGACATCATCAATCAGCCCCAGCATTTT
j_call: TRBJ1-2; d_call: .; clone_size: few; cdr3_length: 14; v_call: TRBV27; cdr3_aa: CASRPGTNLYGYTF; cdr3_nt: TGTGCCAGCAGGCCGGGAACTAACCTCTATGGCTACACCTTC
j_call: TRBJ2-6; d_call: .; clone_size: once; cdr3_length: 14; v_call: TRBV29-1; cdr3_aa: CSVGGSSGANVLTF; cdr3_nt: TGCAGCGTTGGAGGCAGCTCTGGGGCCAACGTCCTGACTTTC
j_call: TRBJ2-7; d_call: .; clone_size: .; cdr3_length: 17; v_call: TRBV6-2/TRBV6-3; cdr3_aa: CASSPVLSQFGVYEQYF; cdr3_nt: TGTGCCAGCAGCCCGGTTTTGTCACAATTCGGGGTTTACGAGCAGTACTTC
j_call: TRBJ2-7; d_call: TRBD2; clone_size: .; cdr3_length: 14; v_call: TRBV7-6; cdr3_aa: CASSLNSGPYEQYF; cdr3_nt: TGTGCCAGCAGCTTAAATAGCGGGCCCTACGAGCAGTACTTC
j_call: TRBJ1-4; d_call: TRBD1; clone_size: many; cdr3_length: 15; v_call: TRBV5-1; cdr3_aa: CASSAQGAGNEKLFF; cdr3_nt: TGCGCCAGCAGCGCGCAGGGGGCAGGGAATGAAAAACTGTTTTTT
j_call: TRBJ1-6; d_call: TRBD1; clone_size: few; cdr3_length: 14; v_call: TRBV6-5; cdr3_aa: CASSVGQGASPLHF; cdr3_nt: TGTGCCAGCAGCGTCGGACAGGGGGCTTCACCCCTCCACTTT
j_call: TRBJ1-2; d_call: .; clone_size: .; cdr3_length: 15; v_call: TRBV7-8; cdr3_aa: CASSLTRREDYGYTF; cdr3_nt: TGTGCCAGCAGCCTAACCCGCAGGGAGGACTATGGCTACACCTTC
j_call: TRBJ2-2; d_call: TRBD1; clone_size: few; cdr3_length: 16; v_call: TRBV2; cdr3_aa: CASSQDRATNTGELFF; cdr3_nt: TGTGCCAGCAGTCAGGACAGGGCCACGAACACCGGGGAGCTGTTTTTT
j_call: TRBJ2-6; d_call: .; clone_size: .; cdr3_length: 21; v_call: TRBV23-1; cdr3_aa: CASLHGPKTKKMVSGANVLTF; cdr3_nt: TGCGCCAGCTTACATGGGCCCAAGACGAAAAAAATGGTCTCTGGGGCCAACGTCCTGACTTTC
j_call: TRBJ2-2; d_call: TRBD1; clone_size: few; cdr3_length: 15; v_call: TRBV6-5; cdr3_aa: CASSMGQGWTGELFF; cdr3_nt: TGTGCCAGCAGTATGGGACAGGGTTGGACCGGGGAGCTGTTTTTT
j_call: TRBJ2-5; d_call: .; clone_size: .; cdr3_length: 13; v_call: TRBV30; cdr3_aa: CAWSVGSGETQYF; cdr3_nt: TGTGCCTGGAGTGTTGGGTCGGGAGAGACCCAGTACTTC
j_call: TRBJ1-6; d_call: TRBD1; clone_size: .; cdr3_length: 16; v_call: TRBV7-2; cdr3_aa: CASSSETGGGGSPLHF; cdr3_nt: TGTGCCAGCAGCTCAGAAACAGGGGGCGGAGGGTCACCCCTCCACTTT
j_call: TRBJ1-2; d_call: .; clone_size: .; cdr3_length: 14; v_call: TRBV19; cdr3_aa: CASSVSGWDYGYTF; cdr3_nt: TGTGCCAGTAGCGTTTCGGGTTGGGACTATGGCTACACCTTC
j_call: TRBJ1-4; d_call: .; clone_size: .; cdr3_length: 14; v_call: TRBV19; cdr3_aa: CASSIPGFNEKLFF; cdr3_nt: TGTGCCAGTAGTATCCCCGGTTTTAATGAAAAACTGTTTTTT
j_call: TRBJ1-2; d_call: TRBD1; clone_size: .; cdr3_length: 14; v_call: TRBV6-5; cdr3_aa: CASSSGQGAVGYTF; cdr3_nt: TGTGCCAGCAGTTCCGGACAGGGGGCTGTTGGCTACACCTTC
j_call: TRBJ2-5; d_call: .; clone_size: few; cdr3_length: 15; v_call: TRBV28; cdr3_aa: CASSDLGQRQETQYF; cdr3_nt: TGTGCCAGCAGTGATTTAGGACAGCGCCAAGAGACCCAGTACTTC
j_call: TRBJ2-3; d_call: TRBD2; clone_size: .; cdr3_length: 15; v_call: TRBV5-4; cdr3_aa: CASSLREGPTDTQYF; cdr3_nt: TGTGCCAGCAGCTTGCGGGAGGGCCCCACAGATACGCAGTATTTT
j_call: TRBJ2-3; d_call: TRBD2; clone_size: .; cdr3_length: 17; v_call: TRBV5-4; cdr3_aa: CASSLAGREAGTDTQYF; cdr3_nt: TGTGCCAGCAGCTTGGCCGGGCGGGAGGCTGGCACAGATACGCAGTATTTT
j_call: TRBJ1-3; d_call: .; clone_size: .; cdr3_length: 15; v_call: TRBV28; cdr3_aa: CASSFRDISGNTIYF; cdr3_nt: TGTGCCAGCAGTTTCCGGGATATCTCTGGAAACACCATATATTTT
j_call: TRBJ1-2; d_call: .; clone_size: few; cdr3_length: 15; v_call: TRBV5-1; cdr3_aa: CASSLGGGNANGYTF; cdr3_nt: TGCGCCAGCAGCTTGGGCGGGGGAAACGCGAATGGCTACACCTTC
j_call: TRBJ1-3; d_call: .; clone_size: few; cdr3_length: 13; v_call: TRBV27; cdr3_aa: CASSLGQGNTIYF; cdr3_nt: TGTGCCAGCAGTTTAGGACAGGGAAACACCATATATTTT
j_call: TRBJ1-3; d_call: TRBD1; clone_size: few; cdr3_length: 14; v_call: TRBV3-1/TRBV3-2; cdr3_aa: CASTPTGRIGTIYF; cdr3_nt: TGTGCCAGCACCCCGACAGGGAGGATTGGCACCATATATTTT
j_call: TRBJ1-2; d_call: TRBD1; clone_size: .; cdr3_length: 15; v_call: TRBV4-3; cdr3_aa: CASSLLLGQGHGYTF; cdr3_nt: TGCGCCAGCAGCTTACTATTAGGACAGGGCCATGGCTACACCTTC
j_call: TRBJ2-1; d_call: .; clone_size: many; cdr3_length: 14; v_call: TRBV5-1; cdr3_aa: CASSLSTSGNEQFF; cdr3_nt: TGCGCCAGCAGCCTATCTACTAGTGGCAATGAGCAGTTCTTC